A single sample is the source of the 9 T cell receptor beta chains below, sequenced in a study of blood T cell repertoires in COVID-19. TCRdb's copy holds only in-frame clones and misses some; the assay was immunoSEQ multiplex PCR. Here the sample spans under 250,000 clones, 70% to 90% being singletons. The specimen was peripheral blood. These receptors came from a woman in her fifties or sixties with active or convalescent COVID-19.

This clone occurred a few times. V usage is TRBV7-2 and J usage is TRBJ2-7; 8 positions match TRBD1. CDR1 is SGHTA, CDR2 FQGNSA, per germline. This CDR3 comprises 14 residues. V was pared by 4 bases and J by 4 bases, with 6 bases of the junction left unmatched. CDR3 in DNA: TGTGCCAGCAGCTCATGGACAGGGCAGTACGAGCAGTACTTC. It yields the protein CASSSWTGQYEQYF.

The CDR3 region is CATKVGTSNNNEQFF. CDR3 nucleotide sequence: TGCGCCACCAAGGTGGGGACTAGTAATAACAATGAGCAGTTCTTC. This rearrangement joins TRBV5-1 to TRBJ2-1; 8 nucleotides agree with TRBD2. This CDR3 region has 15 residues. Germline V lookup: CDR1 SGHRS, CDR2 YFSETQ. V shed 9 bases and J 5 bases; nucleotides not matched to a gene: 13.

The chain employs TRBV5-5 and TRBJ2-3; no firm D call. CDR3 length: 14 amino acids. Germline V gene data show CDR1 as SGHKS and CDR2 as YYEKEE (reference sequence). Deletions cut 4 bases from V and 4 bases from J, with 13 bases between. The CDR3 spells CASSLRHMADTQYF. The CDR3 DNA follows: TGTGCCAGCAGCCTAAGACACATGGCAGATACGCAGTATTTT. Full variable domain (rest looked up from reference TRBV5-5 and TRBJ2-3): DAGVTQSPTHLIKTRGQQVTLRCSPISGHKSVSWYQQVLGQGPQFIFQYYEKEERGRGNFPDRFSARQFPNYSSELNVNALLLGDSALYLCASSLRHMADTQYFGPGTRLTVL.

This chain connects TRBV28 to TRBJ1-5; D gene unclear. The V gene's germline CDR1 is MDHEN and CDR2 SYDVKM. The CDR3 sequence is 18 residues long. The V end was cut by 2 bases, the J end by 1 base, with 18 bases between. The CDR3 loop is CASSLTANAARSNQPQHF. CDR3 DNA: TGTGCCAGCAGTTTAACGGCTAACGCAGCGAGGAGCAATCAGCCCCAGCATTTT.

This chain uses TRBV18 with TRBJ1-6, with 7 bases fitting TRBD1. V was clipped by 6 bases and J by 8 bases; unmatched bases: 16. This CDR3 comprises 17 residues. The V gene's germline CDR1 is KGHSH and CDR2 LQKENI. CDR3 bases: TGTGCCAGCTCGCCCCACAGGGGATCCCAAGGGGATTCACCCCTCCACTTT. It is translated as CASSPHRGSQGDSPLHF.

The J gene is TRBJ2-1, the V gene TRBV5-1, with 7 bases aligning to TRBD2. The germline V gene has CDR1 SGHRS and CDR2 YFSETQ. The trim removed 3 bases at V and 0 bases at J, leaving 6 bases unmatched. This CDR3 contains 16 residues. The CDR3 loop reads CASSSGLGSSYNEQFF. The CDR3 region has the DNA TGCGCCAGCAGCTCCGGACTAGGAAGCTCCTACAATGAGCAGTTCTTC.

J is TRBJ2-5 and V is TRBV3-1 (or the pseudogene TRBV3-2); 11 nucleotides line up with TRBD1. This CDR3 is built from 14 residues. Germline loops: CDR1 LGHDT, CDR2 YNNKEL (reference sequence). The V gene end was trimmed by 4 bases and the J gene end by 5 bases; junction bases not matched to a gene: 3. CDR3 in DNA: TGTGCCAGCAGCCGGACAGGGGGCGCCGAGACCCAGTACTTC. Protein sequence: CASSRTGGAETQYF.

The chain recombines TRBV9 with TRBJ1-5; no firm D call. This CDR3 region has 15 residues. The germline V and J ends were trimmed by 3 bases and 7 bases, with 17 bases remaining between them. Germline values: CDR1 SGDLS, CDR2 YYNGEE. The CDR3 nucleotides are TGTGCCAGCAGCGCCGGATCGAGGGTAGACCAGCCCCAGCATTTT. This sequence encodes CASSAGSRVDQPQHF.

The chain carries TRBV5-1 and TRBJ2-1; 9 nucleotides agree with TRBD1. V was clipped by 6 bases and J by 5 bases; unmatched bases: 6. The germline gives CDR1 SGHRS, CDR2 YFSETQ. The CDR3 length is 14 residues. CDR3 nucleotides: TGCGCCAGCATCCCGGGACAGGGCCACAATGAGCAGTTCTTC. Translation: CASIPGQGHNEQFF.